These 25 T cell receptor beta chains were sequenced from one sample in a study of OX40 agonist ivuxolimab in advanced cancers. TCRdb's table, derived via immunoSEQ multiplex PCR, lists solely in-frame clones and lacks some. The table lists 70,000 or so clones, around four fifths of them singletons, with over 4.5% in the top ten. The specimen comprised CD4+ or CD8+ T cells sorted from blood, sampled in a trial of the OX40 agonist ivuxolimab. The receptors shown here come from an adult with an advanced solid tumor such as melanoma, head and neck, liver or kidney cancer.

CDR3 sequence (DNA): TGTGCCAGCAGCCCCTTAAAGGGGAGTACGAATGAGCAGTTCTTC. This gives the protein CASSPLKGSTNEQFF. The V and J genes are TRBV11-3 and TRBJ2-1, with D possibly being TRBD1 or TRBD2 (5 bases each). Trimming stripped 5 bases from V and 7 bases from J, with 18 bases between. The CDR3 has 15 amino acids. Germline lookup yields CDR1 SGHNT and CDR2 YENEEA.

The gene calls are TRBV5-3 and TRBJ2-7, with D uncertain. TRBV5-3 is an open reading frame, and its role is uncertain. CDR3 size: 13 residues. V was cut by 0 bases and J by 6 bases, with 10 bases left in between. The CDR3: CARSLGQFAEQYV. CDR3 DNA: TGTGCCAGAAGCTTGGGGCAATTTGCCGAGCAGTACGTC.

The chain recombines TRBV4-3 with TRBJ2-7, with a weak D call TRBD2 (6 bases). Germline CDR1 reads LGHNA; CDR2 reads YSLEER. This CDR3 contains 15 residues. Between the trimmed V and J ends, which lost 0 bases and 3 bases, there was a span of 12 bases. The DNA of the CDR3 is TGCGCCAGCAGCCAAGACGCAGGTAGCGGCTACGAGCAGTACTTC. Its protein product is CASSQDAGSGYEQYF.

The rearrangement links TRBV5-1 to TRBJ1-6; TRBD1 might be the D (5 bases). Looked up from germline, CDR1 is SGHRS and CDR2 is YFSETQ. Trimming took off 0 bases at V and 9 bases at J, with 13 bases between the two ends. The CDR3 is made up of 15 amino acids. The CDR3 loop reads CASSLGTRQFSPLHF. CDR3 coding DNA: TGCGCCAGCAGCTTGGGGACCCGACAGTTTTCACCCCTCCACTTT. Together with reference TRBV5-1 and TRBJ1-6, the CDR3 gives the full variable domain: KAGVTQTPRYLIKTRGQQVTLSCSPISGHRSVSWYQQTPGQGLQFLFEYFSETQRNKGNFPGRFSGRQFSNSRSEMNVSTLELGDSALYLCASSLGTRQFSPLHFGNGTRLTVT.

In its sample, this clone was seen a few times. The V call is TRBV7-9, the J call TRBJ2-7; 8 bases line up with TRBD2. The CDR3 length is 14 residues. The ends lost 3 bases at V and 5 bases at J; junction bases unmatched: 6. Germline assignment: CDR1 SEHNR and CDR2 FQNEAQ (reference sequence). The CDR3 DNA reads TGTGCCAGCAGCTTGGCGGGAGGAGGGGACGAGCAGTACTTC. Translation gives CASSLAGGGDEQYF.

J is TRBJ2-2 and V is TRBV5-6, with 8 positions matching TRBD1. The CDR3 covers 16 residues. Germline V gives CDR1 SGHDT, CDR2 YYEEEE. V shed 4 bases, J shed 1 base, and the junction held 6 bases outside the gene matches. CDR3 loop: CASSLRGTGNTGELFF. The CDR3 region has the DNA TGTGCCAGCAGCCTGAGGGGGACAGGGAACACCGGGGAGCTGTTTTTT.

The genes are TRBV18 and TRBJ2-3, with TRBD2 matching over 10 bases. With V trimmed by 4 bases and J by 0 bases, 10 bases remained unmatched. The CDR3 totals 18 residues. CDR1 KGHSH and CDR2 LQKENI come from the germline V gene. CDR3 residues: CASSHSGGNLASTDTQYF. CDR3 sequence (DNA): TGTGCCAGCTCACATAGCGGGGGGAATCTCGCTAGCACAGATACGCAGTATTTT.

The chain employs TRBV27 and TRBJ2-3; TRBD2 agrees at 11 bases. The germline gives CDR1 MNHEY, CDR2 SMNVEV (reference sequence). The trim removed 6 bases at V and 3 bases at J, leaving 8 bases unmatched. This CDR3 spans 16 amino acids. CDR3 DNA: TGTGCCAGCAGGAAACTAGCGGGAGCGGGGACAGATACGCAGTATTTT. This codes for CASRKLAGAGTDTQYF.

The chain employs TRBV6-5 and TRBJ2-1; the D gene is possibly TRBD2 (5 bases). Germline V gives CDR1 MNHEY, CDR2 SVGAGI. Trimming stripped 0 bases from V and 0 bases from J, with 6 bases between. This CDR3 has 15 amino acids. The CDR3 DNA is TGTGCCAGCAGTTACTCTACTAGCTCCTACAATGAGCAGTTCTTC. This translates into CASSYSTSSYNEQFF.

The rearrangement uses TRBV7-6 and TRBJ2-1, with 8 bases lining up with TRBD2. This CDR3 region has 16 residues. Germline trimming cut 2 bases from V and 1 base from J; bases unmatched to any gene: 4. The germline V gene encodes CDR1 SGHVS and CDR2 FNYEAQ. CDR3 amino acids: CASSLNSGNSYNEQFF. CDR3 in DNA: TGTGCCAGCAGCTTAAATAGCGGGAATTCCTACAATGAGCAGTTCTTC.

This rearrangement joins TRBV23-1 to TRBJ2-5; 7 bases map to TRBD1. TRBV23-1 is annotated as an ORF whose role is uncertain. The CDR3 sequence is 15 residues long. Trimming removed 0 bases from V and 1 base from J; junction bases left unmatched: 2. As DNA, the CDR3 is TGCGCCAGCAGTCAATCGGGGACAGCCCAAGAGACCCAGTACTTC. Amino acids: CASSQSGTAQETQYF.

This chain uses TRBV5-4 with TRBJ2-1; D remains unclear. V lost 0 bases, J lost 4 bases, and 5 bases lay in between. Germline V lookup: CDR1 SGHNT, CDR2 YYREEE (reference sequence). CDR3 length equals 13 residues. DNA for the CDR3: TGTGCCAGCAGCTTGGCAGATTACAATGAGCAGTTCTTC. It codes for CASSLADYNEQFF.

CDR3 loop: CASSSRVGIEAFF. CDR3 nucleotide sequence: TGTGCCAGCAGCAGCAGGGTTGGCATTGAAGCTTTCTTT. The chain couples TRBV5-6 to TRBJ1-1, with D possibly being TRBD1 (5 bases). V was pared by 4 bases and J by 7 bases, with 14 bases between. The CDR3 runs 13 residues. Germline CDR1 is SGHDT and CDR2 is YYEEEE.

This clone was found once. The chain uses TRBV18 and TRBJ1-1, with 7 bases aligning to TRBD1. The junction had 6 bases not matched to a gene; V was cut back by 2 bases and J by 6 bases. The germline gives CDR1 KGHSH, CDR2 LQKENI. This CDR3 region has 14 residues. The CDR3 is CASSPETGRAEAFF. In DNA, the CDR3 is TGTGCCAGCTCACCAGAGACAGGGAGGGCTGAAGCTTTCTTT.

V and J are TRBV7-8 and TRBJ2-1; D is ambiguous. CDR3 length equals 12 residues. CDR1 SGHVS and CDR2 FQNEAQ come from the germline V gene. V was trimmed by 5 bases and J by 5 bases, leaving 7 bases between them. CDR3 sequence (DNA): TGTGCCAGCAGCCCGAGGAACAATGAGCAGTTCTTC. It yields the protein CASSPRNNEQFF. Variable domain in full (rest from reference TRBV7-8 and TRBJ2-1): GAGVSQSPRYKVAKRGQDVALRCDPISGHVSLFWYQQALGQGPEFLTYFQNEAQLDKSGLPSDRFFAERPEGSVSTLKIQRTQQEDSAVYLCASSPRNNEQFFGPGTRLTVL.

The V and J genes are TRBV28 and TRBJ2-5; 7 nucleotides align to TRBD2. Germline CDR1 reads MDHEN; CDR2 reads SYDVKM. The length of the CDR3 is 17 residues. V trimming: 5 bases; J trimming: 0 bases; junction bases outside the gene matches: 12. The CDR3 DNA sequence: TGTGCCAGCAGTCCCCCGTTGGGGGGGAAGTACCAAGAGACCCAGTACTTC. Translating it yields CASSPPLGGKYQETQYF.

This rearrangement joins TRBV7-8 to TRBJ1-2, with D perhaps matching TRBD1 (5 bases). This CDR3 comprises 17 residues. Trimming cost V 1 base and J 8 bases, with 23 bases left between them. Germline V CDR1 and CDR2: SGHVS, FQNEAQ. As DNA, the CDR3 is TGTGCCAGCAGCTTAGTCCTGGGTGAAGGCGACGGGGGGGGCTACACCTTC. Amino acid sequence: CASSLVLGEGDGGGYTF.

The V call is TRBV5-1, the J call TRBJ2-1; TRBD2 matches 11 bases. The CDR3 totals 16 residues. V shed 0 bases and J 5 bases; nucleotides not matched to a gene: 4. Germline V lookup: CDR1 SGHRS, CDR2 YFSETQ. The DNA of the CDR3 is TGCGCCAGCAGCTTGGCCCCTAGCGGGGGGAACAATGAGCAGTTCTTC. Its translation is CASSLAPSGGNNEQFF. Full variable domain (outside the CDR3, taken from reference TRBV5-1 and TRBJ2-1): KAGVTQTPRYLIKTRGQQVTLSCSPISGHRSVSWYQQTPGQGLQFLFEYFSETQRNKGNFPGRFSGRQFSNSRSEMNVSTLELGDSALYLCASSLAPSGGNNEQFFGPGTRLTVL.

The chain joins TRBV11-2 to TRBJ2-5; possible D gene TRBD1, 5 bases. Germline values: CDR1 SGHAT, CDR2 FQNNGV. V lost 0 bases to trimming and J lost 5 bases, with 10 bases between them. This CDR3 region has 14 residues. The CDR3 here is CASSLDQGMETQYF. The CDR3 nucleotides are TGTGCCAGCAGCTTAGACCAGGGCATGGAGACCCAGTACTTC.

The chain couples TRBV7-2 to TRBJ2-7; D not resolved. Trimming shortened V by 1 base and J by 2 bases, and 6 bases separated the two germline ends. Germline V gene sequence: CDR1 SGHTA, CDR2 FQGNSA. CDR3 length: 13 residues. The CDR3 loop is CASSLGSAYEQYV. The CDR3 bases are TGTGCCAGCAGCTTAGGCTCAGCCTACGAGCAGTACGTC.

V gene TRBV7-6 combines with J gene TRBJ2-2, with unresolved D. With 3 bases removed from V and 0 bases from J, the gap between germline ends came to 11 bases. The CDR3 is 16 amino acids. CDR1 is SGHVS and CDR2 is FNYEAQ in the germline V gene. The CDR3 spells CASSLARSANTGELFF. The DNA of the CDR3 is TGTGCCAGCAGCTTGGCCCGGTCTGCGAACACCGGGGAGCTGTTTTTT.

The chain combines TRBV19 with TRBJ2-1; tentatively, D is TRBD1 or TRBD2 (6 bases each). Trimming left V 4 bases short and J 9 bases short, with 19 bases between. CDR3 size: 15 residues. CDR1 and CDR2 from the germline V gene are LNHDA and SQIVND (reference sequence). CDR3 amino acids: CASSKQDSLGGEQFF. DNA of the CDR3: TGTGCCAGTAGTAAGCAGGACAGCCTCGGGGGTGAGCAGTTCTTC.

Only one count was recorded for this clone. The chain employs TRBV7-9 and TRBJ2-7; 9 nucleotides match TRBD2. Germline V lookup: CDR1 SEHNR, CDR2 FQNEAQ (reference sequence). Trimming removed 5 bases from V and 7 bases from J; junction bases left unmatched: 3. The CDR3 consists of 12 residues. The CDR3, as DNA: TGTGCCAGCAGCCCTGCGGGGGGGGAGCAGTACTTC. It encodes CASSPAGGEQYF.

The chain recombines TRBV29-1 with TRBJ1-2, with a possible D match to TRBD1 (5 bases). This CDR3 region has 11 residues. The germline V gene encodes CDR1 SQVTM and CDR2 ANQGSEA. The V and J ends lost 3 bases and 6 bases respectively, with 8 bases between them. CDR3 region: CSVDQGDGYTF. DNA for the CDR3: TGCAGCGTTGATCAGGGAGATGGCTACACCTTC.

The chain recombines TRBV15 with TRBJ2-5, with a weak D call TRBD1 (5 bases). V lost 1 base to trimming and J lost 5 bases, with 11 bases between them. Per germline, CDR1 LNHNV and CDR2 YYDKDF (reference sequence). The CDR3 covers 14 residues. The DNA for the CDR3 is TGTGCCACCAGCAGAGGGACAAAAGGGGAGACCCAGTACTTC. Translated, it gives CATSRGTKGETQYF.